This T cell receptor beta chain was obtained from a study of CD8 T cells in Susac syndrome. Study-wide results and caveats: As the study acknowledged, the number of individuals who were part of its TCR sequencing and HLA analysis was relatively small.

The CDR3 spans 15 residues. Per germline, CDR1 SGDLS and CDR2 YYNGEE. After removal of 3 bases from V and 8 bases from J, the junction contained 8 bases not matched to a gene. When the RNA was reverse transcribed, random hexamers were used with an input of roughly 0.45 to 1 ug. Each CDR3 protein is one row after TCRdb ran MiXCR on the immunoSEQ multiplex PCR reads. The repertoire holds 210,000 or so distinct CDR3 sequences, with 94% as singletons. In blood CD8+ and CD4+ T cells, TCR beta underwent sequencing. Turning to this clonotype: The antigen is not known.

Input material: CD4+ T cells from PBMCs. The origin of this receptor is a human donor with Susac syndrome. The gene calls are TRBV9 and TRBJ2-1; 10 nucleotides agree with TRBD2. The CDR3 DNA sequence: TGTGCCAGCAGCGGCTCTAGCGGGGGTGTGTATGAGCAGTTCTTC. Translating gives CASSGSSGGVYEQFF.